These T cell receptor beta chains were read from a single sample in a study of blood T cells in healthy people across ages. TCRdb called the 5' RACE reads again in MiXCR, with one record for every CDR3 protein. The table lists roughly 500,000 distinct CDR3 sequences, 24% of them singletons. These records were also assigned to another study, of T cells of mothers and their children.

Sequenced material: blood. Source of these receptors: a boy younger than 18 in good health. Each CDR3 is given with its conserved first and last residue. The D gene is left open where the match is weak. Expanded clones are given a class, and other clones once, few, many or no size at all.

size	V	J	D	CDR3	DNA
.	TRBV19	TRBJ1-4	TRBD1	CASSIDRGVREKLFF	TGTGCCAGTAGTATCGACAGGGGGGTACGTGAAAAACTGTTTTTT
.	TRBV20-1	TRBJ2-5	.	CSARGTALQETQYF	TGCAGTGCTCGCGGGACAGCGTTACAAGAGACCCAGTACTTC
.	TRBV28	TRBJ1-2	.	CASSFTGTTHGYTF	TGTGCCAGCAGCTTCACCGGGACAACCCATGGCTACACCTTC
few	TRBV6-5	TRBJ2-1	TRBD2	CASSWGLASNEQFF	TGTGCCAGCAGTTGGGGACTAGCGAGCAATGAGCAGTTCTTC
.	TRBV12-3/TRBV12-4	TRBJ2-7	TRBD1	CASSLWVYGTGSPYEQYF	TGTGCCAGCAGTCTTTGGGTTTACGGGACAGGGTCCCCCTACGAGCAGTACTTC
.	TRBV7-2	TRBJ2-2	.	CASTQRTGNTGELFF	TGTGCCAGCACCCAAAGGACTGGGAACACCGGGGAGCTGTTTTTT
few	TRBV11-2	TRBJ1-1	TRBD1	CASTSGTGLEAFF	TGTGCCAGCACCTCCGGGACAGGACTTGAAGCTTTCTTT
.	TRBV4-3	TRBJ2-1	TRBD2	CASSQELAPNEQFF	TGCGCCAGCAGCCAGGAACTAGCGCCCAATGAGCAGTTCTTC
.	TRBV15	TRBJ2-1	.	CATSRDSLPYNEQFF	TGTGCCACCAGCAGAGATTCCCTTCCCTACAATGAGCAGTTCTTC
.	TRBV5-1	TRBJ1-2	.	CASSPGTEFYGYTF	TGCGCCAGCAGCCCCGGGACGGAATTCTATGGCTACACCTTC
few	TRBV20-1	TRBJ1-5	.	CSATRAGWNQPQHF	TGCAGTGCTACTAGGGCAGGATGGAATCAGCCCCAGCATTTT
few	TRBV29-1	TRBJ2-1	TRBD1	CSVVTGSFSEQFF	TGCAGCGTTGTGACAGGGTCTTTTAGTGAGCAGTTCTTC
many	TRBV28	TRBJ2-7	.	CASSLGTPSYEQYF	TGTGCCAGCAGTTTGGGGACACCCTCCTACGAGCAGTACTTC
.	TRBV11-2	TRBJ2-2	.	CASSLGRGTRSATGELFF	TGTGCCAGCAGCTTAGGAAGGGGCACTAGGTCGGCCACCGGGGAGCTGTTTTTT
.	TRBV29-1	TRBJ2-1	TRBD2	CSVGPLLAGVGNEQFF	TGCAGCGTCGGTCCGCTTCTAGCGGGAGTGGGGAATGAGCAGTTCTTC
.	TRBV11-2	TRBJ1-2	.	CASSLGKANYGYAF	TGTGCCAGCAGCTTAGGCAAGGCTAACTATGGCTACGCCTTC
.	TRBV12-3/TRBV12-4	TRBJ2-5	.	CASSFVGGIQETQYF	TGTGCCAGCAGTTTCGTGGGCGGGATCCAAGAGACCCAGTACTTC
.	TRBV12-3/TRBV12-4	TRBJ2-5	TRBD1	CASSPGQNFQETQYF	TGTGCCAGCAGCCCGGGACAGAATTTCCAAGAGACCCAGTACTTC
few	TRBV15	TRBJ1-2	TRBD1	CATQTGTEYGYTF	TGTGCCACCCAAACCGGGACAGAGTATGGCTACACCTTC
.	TRBV11-2	TRBJ2-7	.	CASSWSPQGSYEQYF	TGTGCCAGCAGCTGGAGCCCCCAGGGATCCTACGAGCAGTACTTC
.	TRBV14	TRBJ2-1	TRBD1	CASSHSSGGTYNEQFF	TGTGCCAGCAGCCATTCGTCAGGGGGTACCTACAATGAGCAGTTCTTC
.	TRBV20-1	TRBJ2-5	.	CSAGPLVQETQYF	TGCAGTGCCGGCCCCCTTGTCCAAGAGACCCAGTACTTC
few	TRBV3-1	TRBJ2-3	.	CASSQADTDTQYF	TGTGCCAGCAGCCAGGCAGACACAGATACGCAGTATTTT
.	TRBV25-1	TRBJ2-5	.	CASSEEYTETQYF	TGTGCCAGCAGTGAAGAGTATACAGAGACCCAGTACTTC
.	TRBV9	TRBJ2-1	TRBD2	CASSVASLSGSGYNEQFF	TGTGCCAGCAGCGTAGCTAGCCTTAGCGGGAGCGGGTACAATGAGCAGTTCTTC
few	TRBV6-5	TRBJ2-2	.	CASSYRSTGELFF	TGTGCCAGCAGTTACCGTAGCACCGGGGAGCTGTTTTTT
few	TRBV6-5	TRBJ1-1	.	CASKYGGGGTEAFF	TGTGCCAGCAAATACGGCGGGGGCGGAACTGAAGCTTTCTTT
.	TRBV29-1	TRBJ1-4	.	CSAGDERVNEKLFF	TGCAGCGCAGGGGACGAGAGGGTAAATGAAAAACTGTTTTTT
many	TRBV20-1	TRBJ2-7	TRBD2	CSAKGEGYEQYF	TGCAGTGCTAAAGGGGAGGGTTACGAGCAGTACTTC
.	TRBV15	TRBJ2-5	TRBD1	CATSMDRQETQYF	TGTGCCACCAGCATGGACAGGCAAGAGACCCAGTACTTC
few	TRBV2	TRBJ1-4	.	CASRGTGRPRKLFF	TGTGCCAGCAGAGGAACAGGGAGACCCAGAAAACTGTTTTTT
.	TRBV28	TRBJ2-3	TRBD2	CASSPRLAGAVDTQYF	TGTGCCAGCAGTCCACGACTAGCGGGAGCGGTAGATACGCAGTATTTT
.	TRBV12-3/TRBV12-4	TRBJ1-6	.	CAAGGNSPLHF	TGTGCCGCGGGGGGGAATTCACCCCTCCACTTT
.	TRBV3-1	TRBJ1-1	.	CASSQATVYTEAFF	TGTGCCAGCAGCCAAGCGACCGTCTACACTGAAGCTTTCTTT
.	TRBV4-2	TRBJ1-1	TRBD1	CASSQDTGGTEAFF	TGTGCCAGCAGCCAAGATACAGGGGGCACTGAAGCTTTCTTT
.	TRBV5-1	TRBJ2-2	.	CASSLGQGLNTGELFF	TGCGCCAGCAGCTTGGGGCAGGGACTGAACACCGGGGAGCTGTTTTTT
many	TRBV5-1	TRBJ2-5	.	CASSRTAETQYF	TGCGCCAGCAGCCGAACGGCAGAGACCCAGTACTTC
few	TRBV5-1	TRBJ2-2	TRBD1	CASRLGQKDTGELFF	TGCGCCAGCAGGTTGGGACAGAAAGACACCGGGGAGCTGTTTTTT
once	TRBV2	TRBJ2-1	TRBD1	CASSERLSGGMDEQFF	TGTGCCAGCAGTGAACGTTTGTCAGGGGGTATGGATGAGCAGTTCTTC
.	TRBV28	TRBJ2-5	TRBD1	CAIWSGGGETQYF	TGTGCCATCTGGTCAGGGGGCGGAGAGACCCAGTACTTC
few	TRBV7-8	TRBJ2-1	.	CASSFTLNEQFF	TGTGCCAGCAGCTTCACACTTAATGAGCAGTTCTTC
.	TRBV20-1	TRBJ2-3	TRBD2	CSARDYKREDHTDTQYF	TGCAGTGCTAGAGATTACAAGCGGGAGGACCACACAGATACGCAGTATTTT
.	TRBV28	TRBJ2-7	.	CASGRRHLYLYYEQYF	TGTGCCAGTGGGCGGCGGCACCTGTATCTTTATTACGAGCAGTACTTC
.	TRBV5-8	TRBJ2-7	.	CASSLVWSYEQYF	TGTGCCAGCAGCTTGGTTTGGTCCTACGAGCAGTACTTC
few	TRBV29-1	TRBJ2-7	.	CSVDGGGSSYEQYF	TGCAGCGTTGACGGAGGGGGTAGCTCCTACGAGCAGTACTTC
few	TRBV4-1	TRBJ2-1	.	CASSGTPVGEQFF	TGCGCCAGCAGCGGGACCCCCGTGGGGGAGCAGTTCTTC
.	TRBV4-1	TRBJ2-5	TRBD2	CASSHPPGTSGSVVLETQYF	TGCGCCAGCAGCCATCCCCCCGGGACTAGCGGGTCGGTTGTCCTGGAGACCCAGTACTTC
.	TRBV28	TRBJ2-1	.	CASSPPGGPCNEQFF	TGTGCCAGCAGCCCCCCTGGGGGCCCCTGCAATGAGCAGTTCTTC
.	TRBV19	TRBJ2-7	TRBD1	CASSIVPRTGHYEQYF	TGTGCCAGTAGTATAGTTCCGCGGACAGGGCACTACGAGCAGTACTTC
many	TRBV9	TRBJ1-1	.	CASSPGHRTEVFF	TGTGCCAGCAGCCCCGGACACAGGACTGAAGTTTTCTTT
.	TRBV11-2	TRBJ2-1	TRBD1	CASSPLWGDRENEQFF	TGTGCCAGCAGCCCATTATGGGGGGACAGGGAGAATGAGCAGTTCTTC
.	TRBV19	TRBJ2-5	.	CASSTGRQVGETQYF	TGTGCCAGTAGTACCGGTCGACAGGTCGGGGAGACCCAGTACTTC
.	TRBV18	TRBJ1-2	.	CASSPPMTANYGYTF	TGTGCCAGCTCACCACCGATGACAGCTAACTATGGCTACACCTTC
few	TRBV4-3	TRBJ1-2	.	CASSRGTGGFGYGYTF	TGCGCCAGCAGCCGAGGAACCGGGGGTTTCGGCTATGGCTACACCTTC